The 23 T cell receptor beta chains given below trace back to one sample, sequenced in a study of blood T cell repertoires in COVID-19. Libraries were prepared by immunoSEQ multiplex PCR; TCRdb keeps only in-frame clonotypes and omits some of them. Here the sample spans around 97,000 clones, roughly 86% being singletons. Sequencing was carried out using peripheral blood. The receptor source for this set is a human donor in a cohort sampled during active COVID-19.

CDR3 DNA: TGCGCCAGCAGCCAAGAGTCAGCGGATACAGATACGCAGTATTTT. This sequence encodes CASSQESADTDTQYF. The V and J genes are TRBV4-3 and TRBJ2-3, with D perhaps matching TRBD2 (5 bases). There are 15 residues in the CDR3. Deletions cut 0 bases from V and 3 bases from J, with 10 bases between. CDR1 is LGHNA, CDR2 YSLEER, per germline.

A word on this clone: The same CDR3 is also encoded by other DNA sequences in this sample. V is TRBV29-1 and J is TRBJ1-5, with D perhaps TRBD1 (5 bases). Trimming stripped 4 bases from V and 4 bases from J, with 11 bases between. Germline V gene sequence: CDR1 SQVTM, CDR2 ANQGSEA. The CDR3 loop spans 13 amino acids. CDR3 loop: CSVAWGVNQPQHF. DNA of the CDR3: TGCAGCGTTGCTTGGGGGGTAAATCAGCCCCAGCATTTT.

The J gene is TRBJ1-1, the V gene TRBV7-2, with D possibly being TRBD1 (5 bases). CDR3 size: 14 residues. CDR1 and CDR2 (germline): SGHTA, FQGNSA. Trimming shortened V by 4 bases and J by 3 bases, and 12 bases separated the two germline ends. The CDR3 DNA reads TGTGCCAGCAGCTACGACAGAATGGACACTGAAGCTTTCTTT. The encoded protein is CASSYDRMDTEAFF.

J is TRBJ2-5 and V is TRBV5-6; D call uncertain. The CDR3 is 15 residues long. Germline V gives CDR1 SGHDT, CDR2 YYEEEE. V was trimmed by 5 bases and J by 2 bases, leaving 16 bases between them. Here the CDR3 reads CASSHFRETQETQYF. CDR3 DNA sequence: TGTGCCAGCAGTCACTTTCGAGAAACGCAAGAGACCCAGTACTTC.

V is TRBV6-6 and J is TRBJ1-2; no firm D call. This CDR3 comprises 15 residues. CDR1 MNHNY and CDR2 SVGAGI come from the germline V gene (reference sequence). V shed 0 bases and J shed 4 bases, with 12 bases lying between them. The CDR3 DNA reads as TGTGCCAGCAGTTACTCGCGGGATGTAAGCTATGGCTACACCTTC. Protein sequence: CASSYSRDVSYGYTF.

The rearrangement joins TRBV6-5 to TRBJ1-3; no reliable D call. The V and J ends lost 8 bases and 4 bases respectively, with 9 bases between them. CDR3 length: 12 residues. Germline V CDR1 and CDR2: MNHEY, SVGAGI. CDR3 in DNA: TGTGCCAGCCAACTGAGAGGAAACACCATATATTTT. It translates to CASQLRGNTIYF.

The genes are TRBV2 and TRBJ2-5; TRBD2 aligns across 9 bases. The CDR3 consists of 14 residues. J gave up 7 bases and V 6 bases, and 9 bases lay outside the gene matches. Germline V gene lookup returns CDR1 SNHLY and CDR2 FYNNEI. The CDR3 nucleotides read TGTGCCAGCAGAGCGGGAGGCGGAATAGGGACCCAGTACTTC. Its protein is CASRAGGGIGTQYF.

The rearrangement joins TRBV7-9 to TRBJ2-1, with D hard to call. Germline assignment: CDR1 SEHNR and CDR2 FQNEAQ (reference sequence). CDR3 length: 14 residues. With 1 base removed from V and 6 bases from J, the gap between germline ends came to 10 bases. CDR3 in amino acids: CASSLGRSANEQFF. The CDR3 nucleotides are TGTGCCAGCAGCTTAGGGAGATCCGCCAATGAGCAGTTCTTC.

The genes are TRBV2 and TRBJ1-4; possible D gene TRBD1, 5 bases. The V gene's germline CDR1 is SNHLY and CDR2 FYNNEI. The V and J ends lost 4 bases and 3 bases respectively, with 18 bases between them. This CDR3 spans 17 amino acids. CDR3 in DNA: TGTGCCAGCAGTGGGACATCAGACAGCCTAGCTAATGAAAAACTGTTTTTT. It yields the protein CASSGTSDSLANEKLFF.

The rearrangement uses TRBV7-6 and TRBJ2-1; 9 positions agree with TRBD1. The CDR3 length is 16 residues. Losses at the gene ends were 2 bases for V and 5 bases for J; bases not matched to a gene: 7. Germline V CDR1 and CDR2: SGHVS, FNYEAQ. The CDR3 here is CASSLKGGTGNNEQFF. The CDR3 DNA follows: TGTGCCAGCAGCTTAAAGGGCGGGACAGGGAACAATGAGCAGTTCTTC.

The chain couples TRBV5-1 to TRBJ2-7, with 9 bases identical to TRBD2. This CDR3 has 15 residues. With 0 bases clipped from V and 3 bases from J, the junction kept 4 bases outside the gene matches. Germline CDR1 is SGHRS and CDR2 is YFSETQ. The CDR3 DNA reads TGCGCCAGCAGCTTGGGGACTAGCGCCGACTACGAGCAGTACTTC. As protein: CASSLGTSADYEQYF.

The V gene is TRBV2, the J gene TRBJ2-5; 9 bases are a match to TRBD1. The CDR3 runs to 14 residues. The germline CDR1 and CDR2 sequences are SNHLY and FYNNEI. With V trimmed by 5 bases and J by 9 bases, 10 bases remained unmatched. The CDR3 region is CASSLGQGEGAQYF. CDR3 nucleotides: TGTGCCAGCAGTTTGGGACAGGGTGAGGGGGCCCAGTACTTC.

This clone was found a few times. V and J are TRBV6-5 and TRBJ1-5, with D perhaps TRBD1 (5 bases). CDR1 is MNHEY and CDR2 is SVGAGI in the germline V gene. The CDR3 length is 15 residues. Deletions cut 0 bases from V and 4 bases from J, with 10 bases between. The CDR3 DNA follows: TGTGCCAGCAGTTACTCTAACGGGGGAAATCAGCCCCAGCATTTT. Encoded protein: CASSYSNGGNQPQHF.

The CDR3 DNA is TGTGCCAGTACCGGGAAGTCCACCGGGGAGCTGTTTTTT. Translation: CASTGKSTGELFF. V is TRBV19 and J is TRBJ2-2; D is possibly TRBD2 (5 bases). Trimming took off 7 bases at V and 4 bases at J, with 10 bases between the two ends. This CDR3 spans 13 amino acids. Germline V lookup: CDR1 LNHDA, CDR2 SQIVND (reference sequence). The whole variable domain, filled in from reference TRBV19 and TRBJ2-2, reads DGGITQSPKYLFRKEGQNVTLSCEQNLNHDAMYWYRQDPGQGLRLIYYSQIVNDFQKGDIAEGYSVSREKKESFPLTVTSAQKNPTAFYLCASTGKSTGELFFGEGSRLTVL.

The rearrangement joins TRBV28 to TRBJ1-6; 11 bases are shared with TRBD1. This CDR3 is 17 amino acids long. Trimming at V came to 10 bases and at J to 10 bases, leaving 18 bases not matched to a gene. Germline loops: CDR1 MDHEN, CDR2 SYDVKM. The CDR3 loop is CATLKSTGTGGLSPLHF. CDR3 sequence (DNA): TGTGCCACCCTTAAATCAACCGGGACAGGGGGATTGTCACCCCTCCACTTT.

CDR3 residues: CASSFMGHRETQYF. In DNA form, the CDR3 reads TGTGCCAGCAGCTTCATGGGCCACCGGGAGACCCAGTACTTC. This chain uses TRBV7-9 with TRBJ2-5; D call uncertain. The CDR3 is made up of 14 amino acids. Trimming pared 3 bases from V and 5 bases from J, leaving 13 bases between. Germline values: CDR1 SEHNR, CDR2 FQNEAQ (reference sequence).

This chain links TRBV7-8 with TRBJ1-3, with D uncertain. This CDR3 is built from 14 residues. The V gene's germline CDR1 is SGHVS and CDR2 FQNEAQ. V lost 5 bases, J lost 2 bases, and 10 bases lay in between. Here the CDR3 reads CASSPAAAGNTIYF. The CDR3 DNA reads as TGTGCCAGCAGCCCCGCTGCAGCTGGAAACACCATATATTTT.

The chain employs TRBV29-1 and TRBJ1-1; D is unresolved. Trimming removed 4 bases from V and 6 bases from J, with 12 bases in between. Germline CDR1 SQVTM, CDR2 ANQGSEA. The CDR3 loop spans 12 amino acids. CDR3 DNA sequence: TGCAGCGTTGGGGTTCTGAGGGCTGAAGCTTTCTTT. Protein product: CSVGVLRAEAFF.

The chain carries TRBV5-1 and TRBJ1-1; TRBD1 aligns across 10 bases. Germline trimming cut 4 bases from V and 2 bases from J; bases unmatched to any gene: 8. The CDR3 runs 16 residues. Looked up from germline, CDR1 is SGHRS and CDR2 is YFSETQ. The CDR3 nucleotides are TGCGCCAGCAGCCTGCGACAGGGGGCATTAAACACTGAAGCTTTCTTT. Protein sequence: CASSLRQGALNTEAFF.

The V and J genes are TRBV25-1 and TRBJ2-5; 9 nucleotides agree with TRBD2. The germline V gene encodes CDR1 MGHDK and CDR2 SYGVNS. Trimming cost V 3 bases and J 5 bases; bases outside gene matches: 10. The CDR3 runs 16 residues. In DNA form, the CDR3 reads TGTGCCAGCAGTGATAACCTAGCGGGATCGGGGGAGACCCAGTACTTC. Translating gives CASSDNLAGSGETQYF.

The chain recombines TRBV5-4 with TRBJ2-7; TRBD2 matches 10 bases. Per germline, CDR1 SGHNT and CDR2 YYREEE (reference sequence). The CDR3 is 16 amino acids. J lost 6 bases, V lost 2 bases, and 11 bases had no gene match. The CDR3 DNA reads as TGTGCCAGCAGCTTAGACCCTAGCGGGAGTTTACGCGAGCAGTACTTC. Translated: CASSLDPSGSLREQYF.

The rearrangement links TRBV6-1 to TRBJ2-7; 8 bases align to TRBD1. After removal of 2 bases from V and 2 bases from J, the junction contained 8 bases not matched to a gene. This CDR3 comprises 16 residues. CDR1 is MNHNS and CDR2 is SASEGT in the germline V gene. The CDR3 nucleotides read TGTGCCAGCAGTGAAAGTATGGGACAGGTAACCTACGAGCAGTACTTC. Protein product: CASSESMGQVTYEQYF.

This clone was counted only a few times. The gene calls are TRBV18 and TRBJ1-2; 8 positions match TRBD1. The CDR3 totals 13 residues. Germline CDR1 is KGHSH and CDR2 is LQKENI. The V gene end was trimmed by 6 bases and the J gene end by 8 bases; junction bases not matched to a gene: 8. The CDR3 sequence: CASSPDRGRGYTF. Written as DNA, the CDR3 is TGTGCCAGCTCCCCCGACAGGGGAAGGGGCTACACCTTC. Looking up the rest from reference TRBV18 and TRBJ1-2 gives the full variable domain: NAGVMQNPRHLVRRRGQEARLRCSPMKGHSHVYWYRQLPEEGLKFMVYLQKENIIDESGMPKERFSAEFPKEGPSILRIQQVVRGDSAAYFCASSPDRGRGYTFGSGTRLTVV.